Below are 21 T cell receptor beta chains sequenced from a single sample in a study of shared clonotypes between healthy human individuals (TCRdb year 2020). To prepare the library, the immunoSEQ multiplex PCR assay was applied. In TCRdb, the immuneACCESS table is reduced to in-frame sequences with V and J assigned. These tables do not hold every clone; where another copy was compared, an unresolved V gene accounts for under half, and the others remain unexplained. A total of some 2.1 million clones appear in this sample, approximately 95% of them only once. The ten largest account for roughly 0.13% of the sample. Sequenced: naive CD4+ T cells sorted from blood. In the paper's terms, the cell subset or site label means: CD45RA+ positively selected. All receptors derive from a man aged 18-30 years in good health.

This clone has just one count. A read error may account for a junction end that differs from germline. The chain joins TRBV6-1 to TRBJ1-1, with D tentatively TRBD1 (5 bases). From germline, CDR1 is MNHNS and CDR2 SASEGT. This CDR3 spans 13 amino acids. In nucleotides, the CDR3 is TGTGCAAGCAAGGGGCCCGGGTACCCTGAAGCTTTCTTT. Its protein product is CASKGPGYPEAFF.

The rearrangement joins TRBV2 to TRBJ2-3; D is unclear. This CDR3 spans 13 amino acids. The germline gives CDR1 SNHLY, CDR2 FYNNEI. V dropped 6 bases and J dropped 3 bases, with 10 bases sitting between them. CDR3: CASSRTATDTQYF. The CDR3 DNA reads as TGTGCCAGCAGCCGAACTGCTACAGATACGCAGTATTTT.

The chain uses TRBV25-1 and TRBJ1-2; D gene unclear. With 10 bases removed from V and 2 bases from J, the gap between germline ends came to 20 bases. The CDR3 runs 15 residues. Per the germline V gene, CDR1 is MGHDK and CDR2 is SYGVNS. The CDR3 region is CANASPGRANYGYTF. In DNA, the CDR3 is TGTGCCAACGCGAGCCCGGGGAGGGCCAACTATGGCTACACCTTC.

This chain links TRBV5-4 with TRBJ2-5, with a weak D call TRBD1 (5 bases). Germline V CDR1 and CDR2: SGHNT, YYREEE (reference sequence). The germline V and J ends were trimmed by 0 bases and 5 bases, with 11 bases remaining between them. The CDR3 has 14 residues. The chain's CDR3 is CASSLARGTETQYF. Written as DNA, the CDR3 is TGTGCCAGCAGCTTGGCAAGGGGAACTGAGACCCAGTACTTC.

The chain combines TRBV7-9 with TRBJ2-1; unclear D gene. From germline, CDR1 is SEHNR and CDR2 FQNEAQ (reference sequence). There are 13 residues in the CDR3. V was pared by 2 bases and J by 12 bases, with 14 bases between. CDR3 DNA: TGTGCCAGCAGCTTATCGGAACCTTTGGGGCAGTTCTTC. Translating gives CASSLSEPLGQFF.

V gene TRBV19 combines with J gene TRBJ1-2, with D unresolved. The CDR3 has 14 residues. Per the germline V gene, CDR1 is LNHDA and CDR2 is SQIVND (reference sequence). V was trimmed by 3 bases and J by 3 bases, leaving 11 bases between them. The DNA of the CDR3 is TGTGCCAGTAGTATTCCCGGCGGGTACTATGGCTACACCTTC. It specifies CASSIPGGYYGYTF.

The chain is built from TRBV7-9 and TRBJ2-2; D gene ambiguous. The germline CDR1 and CDR2 sequences are SEHNR and FQNEAQ (reference sequence). This CDR3 is 14 amino acids long. V shed 6 bases and J shed 0 bases, with 8 bases lying between them. CDR3 loop: CASRKTANTGELFF. For the CDR3, the DNA is TGTGCCAGCAGGAAGACTGCGAACACCGGGGAGCTGTTTTTT. Based on the CDR3 plus reference TRBV7-9 and TRBJ2-2, the full variable domain is DTGVSQNPRHKITKRGQNVTFRCDPISEHNRLYWYRQTLGQGPEFLTYFQNEAQLEKSRLLSDRFSAERPKGSFSTLEIQRTEQGDSAMYLCASRKTANTGELFFGEGSRLTVL.

As DNA, the CDR3 is TGCAGCGTTAGGACAGGGGGCGTTTTCGATGGCTACACCTTC. It translates to CSVRTGGVFDGYTF. The chain joins TRBV29-1 to TRBJ1-2; TRBD1 matches 11 bases. The CDR3 runs 14 residues. The V gene's germline CDR1 is SQVTM and CDR2 ANQGSEA. V shed 5 bases and J 6 bases; nucleotides not matched to a gene: 8.

The chain couples TRBV10-2 to TRBJ1-2; D may be TRBD1 (5 bases). The CDR3 contains 13 residues. CDR1 is WSHSY and CDR2 is SAAADI in the germline V gene. V lost 6 bases to trimming and J lost 4 bases, with 12 bases between them. CDR3 coding DNA: TGCGCCAGCAGCTCCAGGGAGGGCTATGGCTACACCTTC. It codes for CASSSREGYGYTF.

The chain is built from TRBV6-5 and TRBJ2-1, with D tentatively TRBD2 (5 bases). The CDR3 has 13 amino acids. CDR1 is MNHEY and CDR2 is SVGAGI in the germline V gene. The germline V and J ends were trimmed by 3 bases and 10 bases, with 13 bases remaining between them. CDR3 DNA: TGTGCCAGCAGTTATGGGTCAACGGGGGAGCAGTTCTTC. Protein product: CASSYGSTGEQFF.

The gene calls are TRBV6-1 and TRBJ1-1; 7 positions match TRBD1. CDR3 length: 14 residues. V lost 6 bases to trimming and J lost 5 bases; unmatched junction nucleotides: 9. In germline, CDR1 is MNHNS, CDR2 SASEGT. The CDR3 sequence is CASRQSGGATEAFF. As DNA, the CDR3 is TGTGCCAGCAGGCAATCAGGGGGTGCAACTGAAGCTTTCTTT.

The chain employs TRBV6-5 and TRBJ2-4; D is ambiguous. V lost 6 bases to trimming and J lost 0 bases, with 12 bases between them. The CDR3 is 15 residues long. Germline V CDR1 and CDR2: MNHEY, SVGAGI. The CDR3 DNA reads TGTGCCAGCAGAGCAGGAGTTCTAGCCAAAAACATTCAGTACTTC. Its translation: CASRAGVLAKNIQYF.

This rearrangement joins TRBV29-1 to TRBJ1-4, with 7 bases fitting TRBD1. The trim removed 3 bases at V and 8 bases at J, leaving 12 bases unmatched. Germline-derived CDR1 and CDR2 are SQVTM and ANQGSEA. This CDR3 is built from 15 residues. CDR3 loop: CSVDLAGGPEEKLFF. In DNA, the CDR3 is TGCAGCGTTGATTTGGCAGGGGGTCCAGAAGAAAAACTGTTTTTT.

The chain recombines TRBV6-1 with TRBJ1-1; D gene unclear. V lost 7 bases and J lost 0, with 9 bases in between. CDR1 is MNHNS and CDR2 is SASEGT in the germline V gene. The length of the CDR3 is 13 residues. As DNA, the CDR3 is TGTGCCAGCAAAACAGCCTTGAACACTGAAGCTTTCTTT. Translating it yields CASKTALNTEAFF.

This clone was observed a single time. V and J are TRBV28 and TRBJ2-1; possibly TRBD2 for D (7 bases). Germline V CDR1 and CDR2: MDHEN, SYDVKM. V was clipped by 1 base and J by 5 bases, with 15 bases between them. CDR3 size: 16 residues. The CDR3 DNA is TGTGCCAGCAGTTTATCCCTAGGGGGGGCCAACAATGAGCAGTTCTTC. Residues: CASSLSLGGANNEQFF.

The rearrangement uses TRBV6-1 and TRBJ1-1; D remains ambiguous. Trimming left V 2 bases short and J 2 bases short, with 12 bases between. CDR1 MNHNS and CDR2 SASEGT come from the germline V gene. CDR3 length equals 15 residues. The CDR3 here is CASSELGLRNTEAFF. CDR3 DNA sequence: TGTGCCAGCAGTGAATTAGGGCTGAGAAACACTGAAGCTTTCTTT.

The rearrangement uses TRBV6-1 and TRBJ1-6, with D possibly matching TRBD1 (6 bases). Deletions cut 2 bases from V and 0 bases from J, with 11 bases between. This CDR3 spans 17 amino acids. The germline V gene has CDR1 MNHNS and CDR2 SASEGT. CDR3: CASSENTGSSYNSPLHF. CDR3 DNA sequence: TGTGCCAGCAGTGAAAATACAGGGAGCTCCTATAATTCACCCCTCCACTTT.

Worth noting for this clone: Other nucleotide sequences from this sample produce the same CDR3. The chain links TRBV27 to TRBJ1-5; 8 bases match TRBD1. J lost 2 bases, V lost 4 bases, and 4 bases had no gene match. This CDR3 spans 15 amino acids. From germline, CDR1 is MNHEY and CDR2 SMNVEV (reference sequence). The CDR3 bases are TGTGCCAGCAGTTCTCAGGGGGCTGGCAATCAGCCCCAGCATTTT. Amino acids: CASSSQGAGNQPQHF.

Concerning this clone: Within the sample, other DNA sequences also encode this same CDR3. The chain recombines TRBV6-1 with TRBJ2-7; 14 bases map to TRBD2. Trimming cost V 1 base and J 2 bases; bases outside gene matches: 1. Germline-derived CDR1 and CDR2 are MNHNS and SASEGT. This CDR3 region has 16 residues. The chain's CDR3 is CASSEGLAGGPYEQYF. The DNA of the CDR3 is TGTGCCAGCAGTGAAGGACTAGCGGGAGGGCCCTACGAGCAGTACTTC.

The chain has TRBV18 and TRBJ2-5; the match to TRBD2 covers 9 bases. The germline V gene has CDR1 KGHSH and CDR2 LQKENI. V trimming: 0 bases; J trimming: 2 bases; junction bases outside the gene matches: 4. The CDR3 sequence is 16 residues long. The CDR3 sequence is CASSPPSAGGQETQYF. CDR3 sequence (DNA): TGTGCCAGCTCACCACCTAGCGCGGGGGGGCAAGAGACCCAGTACTTC.

The chain joins TRBV11-2 to TRBJ2-1; TRBD2 matches 9 bases. The CDR3 runs 14 residues. The J segment lost 5 bases and the V segment lost 5 bases, leaving 4 bases of the junction unmatched. Germline assignment: CDR1 SGHAT and CDR2 FQNNGV. The CDR3 here is CASSKTSGNNEQFF. The CDR3 DNA reads as TGTGCCAGCAGCAAGACTAGCGGCAACAATGAGCAGTTCTTC. The variable domain in full, completed from reference TRBV11-2 and TRBJ2-1, reads EAGVAQSPRYKIIEKRQSVAFWCNPISGHATLYWYQQILGQGPKLLIQFQNNGVVDDSQLPKDRFSAERLKGVDSTLKIQPAKLEDSAVYLCASSKTSGNNEQFFGPGTRLTVL.